Listed below are T cell receptor beta chains from one sample, sequenced in a study of blood T cell repertoires in COVID-19. Generated by immunoSEQ multiplex PCR, the TCRdb table keeps only in-frame clones and is missing some. This sample has 200,000 to 300,000 clones, with approximately 84% found just once. Material: PBMCs or T cells enriched from blood (not recorded which). These receptors originate from a woman between 40 and 50 years old with acute COVID-19. CDR3s leave out the opening cysteine and the closing phenylalanine or tryptophan.

J gene	V gene	CDR3 protein
TRBJ2-3	TRBV9	ASSPGLVRDTQY
TRBJ2-5	TRBV6-5	ASSTRQGGQETQY
TRBJ1-1	TRBV30	AWTLRSGLANTEAF
TRBJ1-5	TRBV19	ASSNIRGSNQPQH
TRBJ2-1	TRBV9	ASSVGLPGQAYNEQF
TRBJ1-3	TRBV18	ASSQRPLQGYSGNTIY
TRBJ2-2	TRBV4-1	ASSRRDTGELF
TRBJ1-1	TRBV9	ASSVAGTMNTEAF
TRBJ2-5	TRBV4-1	ASSQGSGASQETQY
TRBJ2-1	TRBV12-5	ASGLVPGGRANEQF
TRBJ1-4	TRBV5-1	ASSLGTGKVEKLF
TRBJ2-2	TRBV7-3	ASSPPGLAGTGELF
TRBJ2-7	TRBV7-3	ASSKGTGGGYEQY
TRBJ1-4	TRBV4-1	ASSQDLRFGVA
TRBJ2-3	TRBV10-1	ASSRLAGGITDTQY